The next 17 T cell receptor beta chains were all read from a single sample in a study of T-cell memory formation after mild COVID-19. TCRdb passed the 5' RACE reads through MiXCR, listing each CDR3 protein once. The sample shows around 190,000 distinct CDR3 sequences, around 20% of them seen only once. Specimen: PBMCs or a T cell subset sorted from them (not recorded which). The receptors were gathered from a young man who had mild COVID-19 (a few samples of this study predate the infection). Cell type and time point are not known.

This rearrangement joins TRBV6-5 to TRBJ2-5; TRBD1 or TRBD2 may be the D gene (5 bases each). V gave up 6 bases and J gave up 0 bases, with 17 bases separating them. The germline gives CDR1 MNHEY, CDR2 SVGAGI. The CDR3 is 16 residues long. The CDR3 coding sequence is TGTGCCAGCAGCCGCTCCGGGGCGGGTGACCAAGAGACCCAGTACTTC. This gives the protein CASSRSGAGDQETQYF.

This clonotype showed up just a few times. V and J are TRBV5-1 and TRBJ2-7, with D uncertain. Per the germline V gene, CDR1 is SGHRS and CDR2 is YFSETQ. This CDR3 has 14 residues. V lost 4 bases to trimming and J lost 2 bases, with 13 bases between them. This CDR3 is CASSPVLLTYEQYV. The CDR3 coding sequence is TGCGCCAGCAGCCCGGTCCTCCTTACCTACGAGCAGTACGTC.

V and J are TRBV11-2 and TRBJ2-2; D may be TRBD1 or TRBD2 (6 bases each). The CDR3 has 15 amino acids. Germline lookup yields CDR1 SGHAT and CDR2 FQNNGV. V gave up 4 bases and J gave up 4 bases, with 13 bases separating them. The CDR3 is CASSSVRGRTGELFF. The CDR3 nucleotides are TGTGCCAGCAGCTCCGTCCGGGGGCGCACCGGGGAGCTGTTTTTT. Variable domain in full (rest from reference TRBV11-2 and TRBJ2-2): EAGVAQSPRYKIIEKRQSVAFWCNPISGHATLYWYQQILGQGPKLLIQFQNNGVVDDSQLPKDRFSAERLKGVDSTLKIQPAKLEDSAVYLCASSSVRGRTGELFFGEGSRLTVL.

The chain recombines TRBV20-1 with TRBJ1-1; no clear D gene. V dropped 1 base and J dropped 6 bases, with 9 bases sitting between them. The CDR3 length is 12 residues. The V gene's germline CDR1 is DFQATT and CDR2 SNEGSKA (reference sequence). This CDR3 is CSARVPPAEAFF. The CDR3, as DNA: TGCAGTGCTAGAGTTCCCCCCGCTGAAGCTTTCTTT.

The chain uses TRBV12-3 or TRBV12-4 and TRBJ1-1, with D unclear. The CDR3 loop spans 11 amino acids. V lost 4 bases to trimming and J lost 7 bases, with 7 bases between them. The CDR3 loop is CASSSRSEAFF. The DNA of the CDR3 is TGTGCCAGCAGTTCAAGAAGTGAAGCTTTCTTT.

This rearrangement joins TRBV30 to TRBJ1-4, with D possibly matching TRBD1 (6 bases). Trimming took 1 base from V and 6 from J, leaving 15 bases between them. The CDR3 extends over 15 amino acids. The germline V gene encodes CDR1 GTSNPN and CDR2 SVGIG (reference sequence). CDR3 sequence reads: CAWSAYGGVYEKLFF. CDR3 DNA: TGTGCCTGGAGTGCCTATGGGGGCGTCTATGAAAAACTGTTTTTT.

The rearrangement links TRBV5-1 to TRBJ1-1, with TRBD1 identical over 9 bases. Germline CDR1 reads SGHRS; CDR2 reads YFSETQ. The CDR3 totals 15 residues. V gave up 1 base and J gave up 4 bases; unmatched junction bases: 5. This chain's CDR3 is CASSLLTGGITEAFF. The CDR3 coding sequence is TGCGCCAGCAGCTTGTTAACAGGGGGCATCACTGAAGCTTTCTTT.

CDR3 in DNA: TGTGCCAGCTCAGCTTGGACAGCAAGCTCTGGAAACACCATATATTTT. This codes for CASSAWTASSGNTIYF. The J gene is TRBJ1-3, the V gene TRBV18; possible D gene TRBD1, 6 bases. The ends were cut back, 5 bases at V and 0 bases at J, with 14 bases in the middle. CDR1 and CDR2 from the germline V gene are KGHSH and LQKENI. The CDR3 runs to 16 residues.

The CDR3 loop is CASSYRAGGPPDTQYF. As DNA, the CDR3 is TGTGCCAGCAGTTACCGAGCGGGGGGGCCCCCAGATACGCAGTATTTT. The rearrangement joins TRBV6-5 to TRBJ2-3; TRBD2 agrees at 10 bases. J lost 4 bases, V lost 2 bases, and 6 bases had no gene match. The CDR3 is 16 amino acids. CDR1 is MNHEY, CDR2 SVGAGI, per germline.

The chain uses TRBV21-1 and TRBJ2-5; the table's D call, TRBD2, was not checked against the DNA. TRBV21-1 counts as a pseudogene. The CDR3 sequence is 15 residues long. The CDR3 nucleotides read TGTGCCACCAGCGGGCTAGCGACGAAAGGAGAGACCCAGTACTTC. Encoded protein: CATSGLATKGETQYF.

V is TRBV5-1 and J is TRBJ2-1, with D possibly TRBD2 on 6 matching bases. This CDR3 is 14 amino acids long. Looked up from germline, CDR1 is SGHRS and CDR2 is YFSETQ. Deletions cut 2 bases from V and 4 bases from J, with 10 bases between. The CDR3 DNA reads TGCGCCAGCAGCTTAAGACGGGAGTACAATGAGCAGTTCTTC. This gives the protein CASSLRREYNEQFF.

This clonotype has only a few counts. The chain employs TRBV9 and TRBJ2-1, with TRBD1 identical over 8 bases. V shed 4 bases and J 8 bases; nucleotides not matched to a gene: 8. From germline, CDR1 is SGDLS and CDR2 YYNGEE. The CDR3 length is 14 residues. CDR3 sequence: CASSIGQGWDEQFF. DNA for the CDR3: TGTGCCAGCAGCATCGGACAGGGTTGGGATGAGCAGTTCTTC.

V gene TRBV6-6 combines with J gene TRBJ2-1, with TRBD1 as a possible D gene (5 bases). The CDR3 has 15 residues. V was cut by 2 bases and J by 3 bases, with 11 bases left in between. CDR1 is MNHNY, CDR2 SVGAGI, per germline (reference sequence). The CDR3 DNA sequence: TGTGCCAGCAGTTACCCGGCGACAGTCTACAATGAGCAGTTCTTC. This gives the protein CASSYPATVYNEQFF.

In this sample, this clonotype turned up a few times. This chain's CDR3 is CASSSLMNTGELFF. The CDR3 DNA reads TGTGCCAGCAGCTCCTTGATGAACACCGGGGAGCTGTTTTTT. The V and J genes are TRBV7-9 and TRBJ2-2; D uncertain. The CDR3 consists of 14 residues. CDR1 and CDR2 from the germline V gene are SEHNR and FQNEAQ (reference sequence). V shed 4 bases and J shed 1 base, with 7 bases lying between them.

V usage is TRBV6-2 or TRBV6-3 and J usage is TRBJ1-5, with 7 bases fitting TRBD1. The V gene end was trimmed by 8 bases and the J gene end by 0 bases; junction bases not matched to a gene: 7. The CDR3 spans 15 residues. CDR1 and CDR2 from the germline V gene are MNHEY and SVGEGT. In DNA, the CDR3 is TGTGCCAGCGTAGACAGGGCGTATAGCAATCAGCCCCAGCATTTT. Translating gives CASVDRAYSNQPQHF.

This clonotype has a handful of counts. The rearrangement links TRBV10-3 to TRBJ1-5; D unclear. V was trimmed by 0 bases and J by 7 bases, leaving 4 bases between them. Germline CDR1 reads ENHRY; CDR2 reads SYGVKD. The CDR3 has 12 amino acids. CDR3 nucleotide sequence: TGTGCCATCAGTGAGTCTTGGCAGCCCCAGCATTTT. The encoded protein is CAISESWQPQHF.

This CDR3 is CASSIRDRVIWELFF. CDR3 bases: TGTGCCAGCAGTATCCGGGACAGGGTGATTTGGGAGCTGTTTTTT. The chain combines TRBV6-6 with TRBJ2-2; 9 nucleotides align to TRBD1. V lost 5 bases and J lost 9; bases outside the gene matches: 10. This CDR3 spans 15 amino acids. Germline V gene data show CDR1 as MNHNY and CDR2 as SVGAGI (reference sequence).